These T cell receptor beta chains were read from a single sample in a study of OX40 agonist ivuxolimab in advanced cancers. The method was immunoSEQ multiplex PCR; TCRdb's version includes in-frame clones alone and lacks a portion of them. The table lists tens of thousands of clones, around 85% of them singletons. The material sequenced was CD4+ or CD8+ T cells sorted from blood, taken in a trial of the OX40 agonist ivuxolimab. These receptor sequences come from an adult with an advanced solid tumor such as melanoma, head and neck, liver or kidney cancer. Each CDR3 is given with its conserved first and last residue. The order of the fields is V gene, D gene, clone size, CDR3 length, J gene, CDR3 DNA, CDR3 protein. D genes are given only for firm matches. Size is omitted from some rows. Given values are once, few, many or a class for expanded clones.

TRBV6-6,.,.,11,TRBJ1-3,TGTGCCAGCAGTAAGGGAGACACCATATATTTT,CASSKGDTIYF
TRBV18,.,.,15,TRBJ2-7,TGTGCCAGCTCACCGGGATTGGTGTCGGGCGACGAGCAGTACTTC,CASSPGLVSGDEQYF
TRBV18,.,.,14,TRBJ2-3,TGTGCCAGCTCACCTGTAAGGGACGCAGATACGCAGTATTTT,CASSPVRDADTQYF
TRBV6-6,TRBD2,.,15,TRBJ2-1,TGTGCCAGCAGTGAGCTAGCGGGGGTCTACAATGAGCAGTTCTTC,CASSELAGVYNEQFF
TRBV28,.,.,15,TRBJ1-4,TGTGCCAGCAGTTCCCCCCTCTCTACGCCTGAAAAACTGTTTTTT,CASSSPLSTPEKLFF
TRBV29-1,TRBD2,.,14,TRBJ2-7,TGCAGCGTTGAACTAGCGGGGATGTACTACGAGCAGTACTTC,CSVELAGMYYEQYF
TRBV5-8,.,.,14,TRBJ2-5,TGTGCCAGCAGTCTAAGACAGGCCCAAGAGACCCAGTACTTC,CASSLRQAQETQYF
TRBV2,TRBD1,once,14,TRBJ1-1,TGTGCCAGCAGAGCGAGACAGGGGGCTCCTGAAGCTTTCTTT,CASRARQGAPEAFF
TRBV7-8,.,.,14,TRBJ2-7,TGTGCCAGCAGCTTGGGTAGGAGGGCTCCCGAGCAGTACTTC,CASSLGRRAPEQYF
TRBV28,TRBD2,.,17,TRBJ2-5,TGTGCCAGCAGTTTAAGGCGGGAGGCGGGGTACCAAGAGACCCAGTACTTC,CASSLRREAGYQETQYF
TRBV6-6,.,.,13,TRBJ2-5,TGTGCCAGCACCCGCGGGTTGGGGGAGACCCAGTACTTC,CASTRGLGETQYF
TRBV14,.,once,15,TRBJ2-7,TGTGCCAGCAGCCAAGAATGGCGGGCCACCTACGAGCAGTACTTC,CASSQEWRATYEQYF
TRBV19,.,.,13,TRBJ2-7,TGTGCCAGTAGTATGGGGGAGGCCTACGAGCAGTACTTC,CASSMGEAYEQYF
TRBV5-1,.,.,14,TRBJ2-3,TGCGCCAGCAGCTCCGGTATGATCACAGATACGCAGTATTTT,CASSSGMITDTQYF
TRBV5-4,.,.,15,TRBJ1-2,TGTGCCAGCAGCGGGGGAGTGACGACTAACTATGGCTACACCTTC,CASSGGVTTNYGYTF
TRBV14,.,.,14,TRBJ1-1,TGTGCCAGCAGCCCCTCTATTATGACCACTGAAGCTTTCTTT,CASSPSIMTTEAFF
TRBV2,.,.,14,TRBJ1-1,TGTGCCAGCCTTATAGGAGGCTCGAACACTGAAGCTTTCTTT,CASLIGGSNTEAFF
TRBV18,.,.,13,TRBJ2-2,TGTGCCAGCTCACCAGGTGTCGCCGGGGAGCTGTTTTTT,CASSPGVAGELFF